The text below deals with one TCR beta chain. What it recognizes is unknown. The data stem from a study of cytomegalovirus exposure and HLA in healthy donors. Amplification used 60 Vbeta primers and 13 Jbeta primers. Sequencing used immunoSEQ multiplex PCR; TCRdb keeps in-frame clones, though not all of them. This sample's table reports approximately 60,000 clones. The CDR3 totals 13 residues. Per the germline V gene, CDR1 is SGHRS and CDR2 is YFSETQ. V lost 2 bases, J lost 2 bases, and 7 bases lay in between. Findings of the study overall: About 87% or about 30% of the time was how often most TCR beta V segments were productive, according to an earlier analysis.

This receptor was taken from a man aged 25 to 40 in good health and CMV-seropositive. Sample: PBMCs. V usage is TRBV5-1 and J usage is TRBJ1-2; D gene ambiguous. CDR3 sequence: CASSLQSNYGYTF. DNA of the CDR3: TGCGCCAGCAGCTTACAGAGCAACTATGGCTACACCTTC.